The entry below describes one TCR beta chain. Its antigen is currently not known. No quality values exist for individual bases; no much larger clone is one base distant. This sample is drawn from a study of blood T cell repertoires in COVID-19 (dated by TCRdb to 2019 to 2021). About the investigation overall: Samples covering the acute and convalescent phases of COVID-19 were provided by collaborators in the United States, Italy and Spain. The prospective study material was composed of cDNA or gDNA derived from T cells, B-cell-depleted T cells, or PBMCs. The sample metadata nearly always contained a de-identified subject ID, COVID-19 status, age in years and sex. The dataset comprised deeply sampled blood TCRbeta repertoires from subjects exposed to, actively infected with, or recovered from COVID-19. The repertoires were made available in a free public database intended to serve as a resource for research on the immune response to SARS-CoV-2. Samples came from the ongoing ImmuneRACE study (first 160 participants) plus 1,254 subjects from 6 global collaborators. Where available, HLA class I and class II types were obtained from metadata supplied by the sample provider rather than from assay-based typing. Here is what the overall study found, with its caveats: The amount of clinical and demographic metadata varied by source and participant and was provided uncurated.

TCRbeta CDR3 regions were amplified from genomic DNA by means of the immunoSEQ Assay, a bias-controlled multiplex PCR. From the authors' description of their analysis: Nucleated cell counts per sample were estimated from amplification of reference gene primers within the assay. Sequence reads were collapsed and filtered to measure the absolute abundance of every unique TCRbeta CDR3 rearrangement. For each sample, productive Simpson clonality was calculated as the square root of Simpson's diversity index over productive rearrangements. TCRdb took over this immuneACCESS table, retaining in-frame rearrangements with V and J assigned. Such tables are incomplete; in checked studies, under half of the missing clones stem from an unresolved V gene, and the remainder is unexplained. The V and J calls and the clone size are those of that table, but D and trimming were determined from the DNA. The table for this sample lists over 400,000 clones; approximately 85% of them were counted only once. The ten largest make up approximately 3% of the sample.

Whole blood was collected in K2EDTA tubes by collaborating institutions according to the institutions' own protocols. For TCRbeta analysis, collaborator samples were shipped as frozen whole blood, as isolated PBMCs, or as DNA extracted from either sample type. The CDR3 measures 18 amino acids from cysteine to phenylalanine. CDR3 DNA is the only sequence kept; it has 54 bases, read in frame from the first base. V sheds 0 bases and J sheds 5 bases, leaving 23 bases between their ends. In the germline V gene, CDR1 corresponds to SGHRS and CDR2 to YFSETQ. The rearrangement combines TRBV5-1 with TRBJ2-5; TRBD2 is a weak D gene call, 5 bases matching. This TCR was sampled from a human donor in a cohort sampled during active COVID-19. The sample comprised peripheral blood. The CDR3 is CASSLAGPTLEVTETQYF. The DNA sequence is as follows: TGCGCCAGCAGCTTGGCCGGACCCACATTGGAGGTTACGGAGACCCAGTACTTC.